The rows below give T cell receptor beta chains drawn from one sample of a study of siplizumab effects on memory and regulatory T cells. The protocol was immunoSEQ multiplex PCR, while the TCRdb copy is restricted to in-frame clones and leaves out a portion. The sample yields about 120,000 clones, around 94% seen once. The source material was non-Treg CD4+ T cells sorted from blood. All receptors come from a human donor in good health. CDR3s include the opening cysteine and the closing phenylalanine or tryptophan. Fields, in order: D gene, clone size, V gene, J gene, CDR3 DNA, CDR3 protein. A D gene is named only where the DNA matches it firmly. Expanded clones are given a class, and other clones once, few, many or no size at all.

d_gene: NA; abundance: once; v_gene: TRBV2; j_gene: TRBJ2-1; CDR3nt: TGTGCCAGCACCAAAGCGGCGGATGAGCAGTTCTTC; CDR3aa: CASTKAADEQFF
d_gene: NA; abundance: NA; v_gene: TRBV6-5; j_gene: TRBJ2-1; CDR3nt: TGTGCCAGCATGCGGGGTCAAGAGCAGTTCTTC; CDR3aa: CASMRGQEQFF
d_gene: NA; abundance: NA; v_gene: TRBV5-4; j_gene: TRBJ2-6; CDR3nt: TGTGCCAGCAGCTTAATAAGCTCTGGGGCCAACGTCCTGACTTTC; CDR3aa: CASSLISSGANVLTF
d_gene: NA; abundance: NA; v_gene: TRBV21-1; j_gene: TRBJ2-5; CDR3nt: TGTGCCAGCAGCAAAGGGAAGGACGTCTTGTTCGTAGAGACCCAGTACTTC; CDR3aa: CASSKGKDVLFVETQYF
d_gene: TRBD2; abundance: NA; v_gene: TRBV16; j_gene: TRBJ2-1; CDR3nt: TGTGCCAGCAGCCAATCCCGGGGAGGGAATGAGCAGTTCTTC; CDR3aa: CASSQSRGGNEQFF
d_gene: TRBD1; abundance: once; v_gene: TRBV7-2; j_gene: TRBJ1-4; CDR3nt: TGTGCCAGCAGTCGGGTACAGGGGGTTACGGAAAAACTGTTTTTT; CDR3aa: CASSRVQGVTEKLFF
d_gene: TRBD1; abundance: NA; v_gene: TRBV6-5; j_gene: TRBJ2-7; CDR3nt: TGTGCCACGGACAGGGCCGGGGAGCAGTACTTC; CDR3aa: CATDRAGEQYF
d_gene: NA; abundance: NA; v_gene: TRBV18; j_gene: TRBJ2-7; CDR3nt: TGTGCCAGCTCACCAGAGGGGTACGAGCAGTACTTC; CDR3aa: CASSPEGYEQYF
d_gene: NA; abundance: NA; v_gene: TRBV29-1; j_gene: TRBJ2-3; CDR3nt: TGCAGCGTTGGAGGGGGGGATCGAGATACGCAGTATTTT; CDR3aa: CSVGGGDRDTQYF
d_gene: NA; abundance: few; v_gene: TRBV19; j_gene: TRBJ1-3; CDR3nt: TGTGCCACCGGGGACTTATCCTCTGGAAACACCATATATTTT; CDR3aa: CATGDLSSGNTIYF
d_gene: NA; abundance: NA; v_gene: TRBV6-5; j_gene: TRBJ2-1; CDR3nt: TGTGCCAGCAGTACAGGGCGGAATGAGCAGTTCTTC; CDR3aa: CASSTGRNEQFF
d_gene: NA; abundance: few; v_gene: TRBV7-9; j_gene: TRBJ1-5; CDR3nt: TGTGCCAGCAGCTTAGAAGGGGATCAGCCCCAGCATTTT; CDR3aa: CASSLEGDQPQHF
d_gene: NA; abundance: NA; v_gene: TRBV6-1; j_gene: TRBJ1-1; CDR3nt: TGTGCCAGCGCGGTGTCCCGCGCCACTGAAGCTTTCTTT; CDR3aa: CASAVSRATEAFF
d_gene: NA; abundance: NA; v_gene: TRBV19; j_gene: TRBJ1-5; CDR3nt: TGTGCCAGTAGGATTCCGGGGGCGAGAAATCAGCCCCAGCATTTT; CDR3aa: CASRIPGARNQPQHF
d_gene: NA; abundance: NA; v_gene: TRBV27; j_gene: TRBJ1-2; CDR3nt: TGTGCCAGCGCTTCAGGGAGCTATGGCTACACCTTC; CDR3aa: CASASGSYGYTF
d_gene: NA; abundance: NA; v_gene: TRBV6-5; j_gene: TRBJ2-7; CDR3nt: TGTGCCAGCAGAAATAGGGGGGAGCAGTACTTC; CDR3aa: CASRNRGEQYF
d_gene: TRBD1; abundance: once; v_gene: TRBV19; j_gene: TRBJ1-6; CDR3nt: TGTGCCAGTAGTATCGATAGGACAGGTCCTCTTGGCTCACCCCTCCACTTT; CDR3aa: CASSIDRTGPLGSPLHF
d_gene: NA; abundance: NA; v_gene: TRBV7-2; j_gene: TRBJ2-5; CDR3nt: TGTGCCAGCAGCTTAGTGGAATGGGAGACCCAGTACTTC; CDR3aa: CASSLVEWETQYF
d_gene: NA; abundance: NA; v_gene: TRBV5-6; j_gene: TRBJ2-7; CDR3nt: TGTGCCAGCAGCTTGGTCCAGGAATTCTACGAGCAGTACTTC; CDR3aa: CASSLVQEFYEQYF
d_gene: NA; abundance: NA; v_gene: TRBV19; j_gene: TRBJ2-3; CDR3nt: TGTGCCAGTAGTATGGGGCGTAGCTTGGATACGCAGTATTTT; CDR3aa: CASSMGRSLDTQYF
d_gene: NA; abundance: NA; v_gene: TRBV5-4; j_gene: TRBJ2-1; CDR3nt: TGTGCCAGCAGCTCTCCTTCGGGTCGCAATGAGCAGTTCTTC; CDR3aa: CASSSPSGRNEQFF
d_gene: NA; abundance: NA; v_gene: TRBV20-1; j_gene: TRBJ1-2; CDR3nt: TGCAGTGCTAGGGGGGCCTATGGCTACACCTTC; CDR3aa: CSARGAYGYTF
d_gene: TRBD1; abundance: NA; v_gene: TRBV7-9; j_gene: TRBJ1-1; CDR3nt: TGTGCCAGCAGCTTCCCCCGACAGGGGAACACTGAAGCTTTCTTT; CDR3aa: CASSFPRQGNTEAFF
d_gene: TRBD1; abundance: NA; v_gene: TRBV2; j_gene: TRBJ1-3; CDR3nt: TGTGCCAGCAGTCGGGACAGCAACTCTGGAAACACCATATATTTT; CDR3aa: CASSRDSNSGNTIYF
d_gene: NA; abundance: NA; v_gene: TRBV6-4; j_gene: TRBJ2-1; CDR3nt: TGTGCCAGCAGTACCCGGCAGGGACCCTACAATGAGCAGTTCTTC; CDR3aa: CASSTRQGPYNEQFF
d_gene: NA; abundance: few; v_gene: TRBV11-1; j_gene: TRBJ1-1; CDR3nt: TGTGCCAGCAGCTTTTTGGATAACACTGAAGCTTTCTTT; CDR3aa: CASSFLDNTEAFF
d_gene: TRBD1; abundance: NA; v_gene: TRBV5-4; j_gene: TRBJ1-1; CDR3nt: TGTGCCAGCAGTTCGCCGGGACAGGGAGCCCCTGAAGCTTTCTTT; CDR3aa: CASSSPGQGAPEAFF
d_gene: NA; abundance: NA; v_gene: TRBV5-6; j_gene: TRBJ2-2; CDR3nt: TGTGCCAGCAGCTGGGGGGACTCTACCACCGGGGAGCTGTTTTTT; CDR3aa: CASSWGDSTTGELFF
d_gene: NA; abundance: NA; v_gene: TRBV18; j_gene: TRBJ2-5; CDR3nt: TGTGCCAGCTCACCGTCAGGTTGGGAGACCCAGTACTTC; CDR3aa: CASSPSGWETQYF
d_gene: NA; abundance: NA; v_gene: TRBV6-1; j_gene: TRBJ1-5; CDR3nt: TGTGCCAGCAGTGGCAGACCGGATCAGCCCCAGCATTTT; CDR3aa: CASSGRPDQPQHF
d_gene: NA; abundance: NA; v_gene: TRBV30; j_gene: TRBJ1-2; CDR3nt: TGTGCCTGGCGTCGGACAGCTAACTATGGCTACACCTTC; CDR3aa: CAWRRTANYGYTF
d_gene: TRBD1; abundance: NA; v_gene: TRBV11-2; j_gene: TRBJ2-1; CDR3nt: TGTGCCAGCAGCTTGGACAGGGTAGGGAACAATGAGCAGTTCTTC; CDR3aa: CASSLDRVGNNEQFF
d_gene: NA; abundance: NA; v_gene: TRBV5-1; j_gene: TRBJ2-7; CDR3nt: TGCGCCAGCAGCTTGTTAGACAGATCCTACGAGCAGTACTTC; CDR3aa: CASSLLDRSYEQYF
d_gene: NA; abundance: NA; v_gene: TRBV5-1; j_gene: TRBJ2-1; CDR3nt: TGCGCCAGCAGCTTGAGTCAGGGCCAGTACAATGAGCAGTTCTTC; CDR3aa: CASSLSQGQYNEQFF
d_gene: NA; abundance: NA; v_gene: TRBV7-7; j_gene: TRBJ2-2; CDR3nt: TGTGCTAGCAGCTTATATGGTGGGAGAGCTGCCACCGGGGAGCTGTTTTTT; CDR3aa: CASSLYGGRAATGELFF
d_gene: NA; abundance: NA; v_gene: TRBV5-1; j_gene: TRBJ2-6; CDR3nt: TGCGCCAGCAGGGGACTGCGAACAAGCTCTGGGGCCAACGTCCTGACTTTC; CDR3aa: CASRGLRTSSGANVLTF
d_gene: NA; abundance: NA; v_gene: TRBV6-1; j_gene: TRBJ2-6; CDR3nt: TGTGCCAGCAGTGAAGGCGGTATTTCTGGGGCCAACGTCCTGACTTTC; CDR3aa: CASSEGGISGANVLTF
d_gene: NA; abundance: NA; v_gene: TRBV7-2; j_gene: TRBJ2-5; CDR3nt: TGTGCCAGCAGGACCGTGGGTGAGACCCAGTACTTC; CDR3aa: CASRTVGETQYF
d_gene: NA; abundance: NA; v_gene: TRBV6-1; j_gene: TRBJ1-3; CDR3nt: TGTGCCAGCATGTGGCAGGCGACCTCTGGAAACACCATATATTTT; CDR3aa: CASMWQATSGNTIYF
d_gene: NA; abundance: NA; v_gene: TRBV7-6; j_gene: TRBJ1-3; CDR3nt: TGTGCCAGCAGCCCGACGGCTGCGGCTGGAAACACCATATATTTT; CDR3aa: CASSPTAAAGNTIYF
d_gene: NA; abundance: NA; v_gene: TRBV7-9; j_gene: TRBJ2-5; CDR3nt: TGTGCCAGCAGCTTCCAAGAGACCCAGTACTTC; CDR3aa: CASSFQETQYF
d_gene: NA; abundance: NA; v_gene: TRBV5-4; j_gene: TRBJ2-2; CDR3nt: TGTGCCAGCAGCCCAGTGACCGGGGAGCTGTTTTTT; CDR3aa: CASSPVTGELFF
d_gene: NA; abundance: NA; v_gene: TRBV4-1; j_gene: TRBJ1-2; CDR3nt: TGCGCCAGCAGCCCCACGGGCAGCACTAACTATGGCTACACCTTC; CDR3aa: CASSPTGSTNYGYTF
d_gene: NA; abundance: few; v_gene: TRBV2; j_gene: TRBJ1-5; CDR3nt: TGTGCCAGCACAGGGCAAGGCAATCAGCCCCAGCATTTT; CDR3aa: CASTGQGNQPQHF
d_gene: TRBD1; abundance: NA; v_gene: TRBV19; j_gene: TRBJ1-5; CDR3nt: TGTGCCAGTAGTCAGAACCGGGACAGTTTCCATCAGCCCCAGCATTTT; CDR3aa: CASSQNRDSFHQPQHF
d_gene: TRBD2; abundance: NA; v_gene: TRBV18; j_gene: TRBJ2-7; CDR3nt: TGTGCCAGCTCACCAGTGGGGGGGAGCTCCTACGAGCAGTACTTC; CDR3aa: CASSPVGGSSYEQYF
d_gene: NA; abundance: NA; v_gene: TRBV21-1; j_gene: TRBJ2-6; CDR3nt: TGTGCCAGCAGCAAAAGAGTGGACAGGGGTGCTGGGGCCAACGTCCTGACTTTC; CDR3aa: CASSKRVDRGAGANVLTF
d_gene: TRBD1; abundance: NA; v_gene: TRBV6-1; j_gene: TRBJ2-3; CDR3nt: TGTGCCAGCCGGCTCGGACAGGGAAAACCCGATACGCAGTATTTT; CDR3aa: CASRLGQGKPDTQYF
d_gene: NA; abundance: NA; v_gene: TRBV6-1; j_gene: TRBJ1-1; CDR3nt: TGTGCCAGCAGTGAAATACCCCCGATACAGGCGAACACTGAAGCTTTCTTT; CDR3aa: CASSEIPPIQANTEAFF
d_gene: NA; abundance: NA; v_gene: TRBV2; j_gene: TRBJ1-1; CDR3nt: TGTGCCAGCAGTGAACAGGATACGGGTGAAGCTTTCTTT; CDR3aa: CASSEQDTGEAFF
d_gene: TRBD1; abundance: NA; v_gene: TRBV6-5; j_gene: TRBJ1-5; CDR3nt: TGTGCCAGCAGTTACTCGCAGGGGGCTGATCAGCCCCAGCATTTT; CDR3aa: CASSYSQGADQPQHF
d_gene: TRBD1; abundance: NA; v_gene: TRBV5-1; j_gene: TRBJ2-1; CDR3nt: TGCGCCAGCAGACAAATCCCGGGACAGGTTAAGGGTGAGCAGTTCTTC; CDR3aa: CASRQIPGQVKGEQFF
d_gene: TRBD2; abundance: NA; v_gene: TRBV4-1; j_gene: TRBJ2-1; CDR3nt: TGCGCCAGCAGCACACGCCCGGGACTAGGGGAGGGGGAGCAGTTCTTC; CDR3aa: CASSTRPGLGEGEQFF
d_gene: TRBD1; abundance: once; v_gene: TRBV19; j_gene: TRBJ1-3; CDR3nt: TGTGCCAGTAGACGAGACAGGGGCGAAAACACCATATATTTT; CDR3aa: CASRRDRGENTIYF
d_gene: TRBD1; abundance: NA; v_gene: TRBV4-1; j_gene: TRBJ2-7; CDR3nt: TGCGCCAGCAGCCGGGACAGGGAAGTCTACGAGCAGTACTTC; CDR3aa: CASSRDREVYEQYF
d_gene: NA; abundance: NA; v_gene: TRBV19; j_gene: TRBJ1-6; CDR3nt: TGTGCCAGCCGATCCGGGACCGAGGATTCACCCCTCCACTTT; CDR3aa: CASRSGTEDSPLHF
d_gene: NA; abundance: NA; v_gene: TRBV7-9; j_gene: TRBJ2-7; CDR3nt: TGTGCCAGCAGCTTACGGGAAACCTACGAGCAGTACTTC; CDR3aa: CASSLRETYEQYF
d_gene: TRBD2; abundance: NA; v_gene: TRBV12-5; j_gene: TRBJ2-7; CDR3nt: TGTGCTAGTGGTTTGGGGGGGGCGGCGGGAGGATTCTACGAGCAGTACTTC; CDR3aa: CASGLGGAAGGFYEQYF
d_gene: NA; abundance: NA; v_gene: TRBV5-1; j_gene: TRBJ2-7; CDR3nt: TGCGCCAGCAGGTGCAGGGGCCCCCTCCCCGAGCAGTACTTC; CDR3aa: CASRCRGPLPEQYF